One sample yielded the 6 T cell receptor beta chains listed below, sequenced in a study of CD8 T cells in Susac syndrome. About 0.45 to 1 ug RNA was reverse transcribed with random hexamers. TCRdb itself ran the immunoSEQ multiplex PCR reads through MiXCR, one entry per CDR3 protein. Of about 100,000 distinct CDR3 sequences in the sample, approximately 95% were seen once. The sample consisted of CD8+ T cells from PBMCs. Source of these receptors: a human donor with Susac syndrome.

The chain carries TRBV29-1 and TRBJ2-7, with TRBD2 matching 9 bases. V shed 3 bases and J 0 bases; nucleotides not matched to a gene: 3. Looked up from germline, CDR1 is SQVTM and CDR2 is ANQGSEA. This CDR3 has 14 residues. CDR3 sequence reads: CSVESSGSSYEQYF. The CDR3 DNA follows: TGCAGCGTTGAGAGTAGCGGGAGCTCCTACGAGCAGTACTTC.

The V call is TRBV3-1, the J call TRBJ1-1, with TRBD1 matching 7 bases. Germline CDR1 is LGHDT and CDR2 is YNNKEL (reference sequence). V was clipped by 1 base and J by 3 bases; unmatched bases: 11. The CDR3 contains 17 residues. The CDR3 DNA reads TGTGCCAGCAGCCAAGTGACAGGGTCGATGTTGGACACTGAAGCTTTCTTT. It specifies CASSQVTGSMLDTEAFF.

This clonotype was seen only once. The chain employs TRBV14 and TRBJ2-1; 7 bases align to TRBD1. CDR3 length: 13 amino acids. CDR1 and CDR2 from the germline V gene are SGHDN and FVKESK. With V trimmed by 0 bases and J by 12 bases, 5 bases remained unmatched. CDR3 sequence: CASSQDRAGGQFF. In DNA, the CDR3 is TGTGCCAGCAGCCAAGATCGAGCAGGGGGGCAGTTCTTC.

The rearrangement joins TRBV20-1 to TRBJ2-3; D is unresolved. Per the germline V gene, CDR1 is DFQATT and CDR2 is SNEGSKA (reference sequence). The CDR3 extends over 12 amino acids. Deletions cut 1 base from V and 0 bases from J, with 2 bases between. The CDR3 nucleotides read TGCAGTGCTAGAGGGAGCACAGATACGCAGTATTTT. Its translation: CSARGSTDTQYF.

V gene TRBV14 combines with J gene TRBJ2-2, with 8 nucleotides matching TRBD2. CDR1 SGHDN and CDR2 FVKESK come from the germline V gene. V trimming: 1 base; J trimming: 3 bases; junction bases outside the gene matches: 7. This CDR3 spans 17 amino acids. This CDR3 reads CASSQGFTSGYTGELFF. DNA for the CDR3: TGTGCCAGCAGCCAAGGGTTCACTAGCGGATACACCGGGGAGCTGTTTTTT. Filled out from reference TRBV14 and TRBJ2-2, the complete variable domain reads EAGVTQFPSHSVIEKGQTVTLRCDPISGHDNLYWYRRVMGKEIKFLLHFVKESKQDESGMPNNRFLAERTGGTYSTLKVQPAELEDSGVYFCASSQGFTSGYTGELFFGEGSRLTVL.

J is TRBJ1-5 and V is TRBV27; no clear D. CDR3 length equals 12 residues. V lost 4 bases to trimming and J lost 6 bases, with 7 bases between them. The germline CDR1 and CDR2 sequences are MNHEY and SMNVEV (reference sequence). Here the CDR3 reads CASSSSTQPQHF. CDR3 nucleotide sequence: TGTGCCAGCAGTTCCTCCACTCAGCCCCAGCATTTT.